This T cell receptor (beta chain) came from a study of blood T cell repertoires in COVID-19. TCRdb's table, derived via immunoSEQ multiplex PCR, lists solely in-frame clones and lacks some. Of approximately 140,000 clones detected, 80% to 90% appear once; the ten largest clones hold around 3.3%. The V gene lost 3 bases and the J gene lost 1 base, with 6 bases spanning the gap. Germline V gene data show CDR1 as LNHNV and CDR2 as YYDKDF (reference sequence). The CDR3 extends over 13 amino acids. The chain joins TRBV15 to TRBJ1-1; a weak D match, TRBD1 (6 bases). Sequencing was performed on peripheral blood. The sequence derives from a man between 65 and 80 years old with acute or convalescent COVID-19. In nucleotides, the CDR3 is TGTGCCACCAGCAGGGACAGGAACACTGAAGCTTTCTTT. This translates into CATSRDRNTEAFF.